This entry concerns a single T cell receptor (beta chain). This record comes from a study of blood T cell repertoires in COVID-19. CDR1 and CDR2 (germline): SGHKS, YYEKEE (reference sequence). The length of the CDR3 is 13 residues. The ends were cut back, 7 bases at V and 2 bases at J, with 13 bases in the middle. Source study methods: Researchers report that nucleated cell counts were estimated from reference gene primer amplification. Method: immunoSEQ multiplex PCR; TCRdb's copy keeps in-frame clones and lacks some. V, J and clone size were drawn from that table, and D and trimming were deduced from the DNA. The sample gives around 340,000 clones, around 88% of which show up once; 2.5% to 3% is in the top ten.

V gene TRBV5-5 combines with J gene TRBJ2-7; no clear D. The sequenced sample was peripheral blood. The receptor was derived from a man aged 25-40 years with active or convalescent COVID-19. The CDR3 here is CASRQAFTYEQYF. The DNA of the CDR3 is TGTGCCAGCCGTCAAGCCTTCACCTACGAGCAGTACTTC.